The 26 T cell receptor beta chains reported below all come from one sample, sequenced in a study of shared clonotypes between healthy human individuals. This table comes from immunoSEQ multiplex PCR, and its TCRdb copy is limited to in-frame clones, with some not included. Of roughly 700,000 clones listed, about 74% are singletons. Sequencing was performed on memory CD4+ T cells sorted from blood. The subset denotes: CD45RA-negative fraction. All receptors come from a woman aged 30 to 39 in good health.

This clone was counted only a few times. In nucleotides, the CDR3 is TGCAGCGCCGGTTGGGCCAATCAGCCCCAGCATTTT. It specifies CSAGWANQPQHF. The chain joins TRBV29-1 to TRBJ1-5; D uncertain. V lost 7 bases to trimming and J lost 3 bases, with 10 bases between them. The V gene's germline CDR1 is SQVTM and CDR2 ANQGSEA. This CDR3 spans 12 amino acids.

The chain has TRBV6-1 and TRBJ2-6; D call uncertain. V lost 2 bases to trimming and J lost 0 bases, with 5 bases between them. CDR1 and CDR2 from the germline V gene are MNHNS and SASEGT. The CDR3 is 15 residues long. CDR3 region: CASSERNSGANVLTF. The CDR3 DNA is TGTGCCAGCAGTGAACGTAACTCTGGGGCCAACGTCCTGACTTTC.

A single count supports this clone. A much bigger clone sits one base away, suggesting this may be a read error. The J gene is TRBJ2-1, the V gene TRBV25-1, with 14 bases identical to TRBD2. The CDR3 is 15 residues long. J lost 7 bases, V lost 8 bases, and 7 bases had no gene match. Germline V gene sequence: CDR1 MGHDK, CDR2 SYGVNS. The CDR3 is CASGSGLAGVNEQFF. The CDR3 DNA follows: TGTGCCAGCGGTTCGGGACTAGCGGGAGTGAATGAGCAGTTCTTC.

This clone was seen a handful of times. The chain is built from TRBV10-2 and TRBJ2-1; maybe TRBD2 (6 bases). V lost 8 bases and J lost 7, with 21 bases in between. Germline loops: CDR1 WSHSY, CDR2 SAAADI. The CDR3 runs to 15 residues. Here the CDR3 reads CASGRAGSGGNEQFF. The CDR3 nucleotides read TGCGCCAGCGGTCGAGCCGGGAGTGGCGGAAATGAGCAGTTCTTC.

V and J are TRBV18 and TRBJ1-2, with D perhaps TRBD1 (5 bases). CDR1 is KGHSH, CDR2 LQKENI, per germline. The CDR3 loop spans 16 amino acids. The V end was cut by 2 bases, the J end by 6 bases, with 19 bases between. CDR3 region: CASSPGVEGRSDGYTF. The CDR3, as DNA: TGTGCCAGCTCACCAGGGGTCGAGGGGCGGTCCGATGGCTACACCTTC.

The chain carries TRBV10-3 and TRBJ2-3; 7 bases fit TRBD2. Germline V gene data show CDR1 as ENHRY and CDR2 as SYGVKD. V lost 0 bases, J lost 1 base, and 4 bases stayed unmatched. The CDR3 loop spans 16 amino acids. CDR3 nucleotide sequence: TGTGCCATCAGTGAGTCGCCCGGGAGGCGCACAGATACGCAGTATTTT. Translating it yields CAISESPGRRTDTQYF.

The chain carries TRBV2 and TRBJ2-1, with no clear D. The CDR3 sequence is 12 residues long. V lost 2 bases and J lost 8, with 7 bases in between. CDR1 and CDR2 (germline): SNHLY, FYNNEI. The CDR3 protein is CASSELSDEQFF. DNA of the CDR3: TGTGCCAGCAGTGAATTGTCGGATGAGCAGTTCTTC.

Written as DNA, the CDR3 is TGTGCCAGCAGCGTAGGACTAGCGGGAGTGGGGACAGATACGCAGTATTTT. Its protein is CASSVGLAGVGTDTQYF. J is TRBJ2-3 and V is TRBV9; 12 bases agree with TRBD2. With 0 bases clipped from V and 3 bases from J, the junction kept 5 bases outside the gene matches. Germline assignment: CDR1 SGDLS and CDR2 YYNGEE. CDR3 length equals 17 residues.

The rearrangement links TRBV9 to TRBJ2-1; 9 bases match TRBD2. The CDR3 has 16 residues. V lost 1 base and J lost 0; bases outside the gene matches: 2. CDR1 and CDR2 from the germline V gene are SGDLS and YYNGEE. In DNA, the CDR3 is TGTGCCAGCAGCGTATTTAGCGGGAGCTCCTACAATGAGCAGTTCTTC. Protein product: CASSVFSGSSYNEQFF.

CDR3: CASSIGRLAGAGELFF. The CDR3 coding sequence is TGTGCCAGTAGTATCGGAAGACTAGCGGGAGCCGGGGAGCTGTTTTTT. V is TRBV19 and J is TRBJ2-2; 12 nucleotides align to TRBD2. V gave up 3 bases and J gave up 6 bases; unmatched junction bases: 5. CDR3 size: 16 residues. Germline CDR1 and CDR2: LNHDA and SQIVND (reference sequence).

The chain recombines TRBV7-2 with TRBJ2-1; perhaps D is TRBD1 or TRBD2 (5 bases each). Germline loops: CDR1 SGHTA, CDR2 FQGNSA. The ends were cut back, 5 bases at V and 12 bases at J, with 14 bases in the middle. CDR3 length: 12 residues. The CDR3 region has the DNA TGTGCCAGCAGCCAGCCGGGACCCGGGCAGTTCTTC. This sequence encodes CASSQPGPGQFF. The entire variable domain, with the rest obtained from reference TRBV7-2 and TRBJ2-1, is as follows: GAGVSQSPSNKVTEKGKDVELRCDPISGHTALYWYRQSLGQGLEFLIYFQGNSAPDKSGLPSDRFSAERTGGSVSTLTIQRTQQEDSAVYLCASSQPGPGQFFGPGTRLTVL.

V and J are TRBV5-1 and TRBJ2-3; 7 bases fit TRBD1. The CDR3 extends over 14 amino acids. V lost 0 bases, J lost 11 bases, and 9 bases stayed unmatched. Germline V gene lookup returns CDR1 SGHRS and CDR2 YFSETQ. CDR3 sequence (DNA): TGCGCCAGCAGCTTGGCCGGGGACAGCTCTTTGCAGTATTTT. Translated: CASSLAGDSSLQYF.

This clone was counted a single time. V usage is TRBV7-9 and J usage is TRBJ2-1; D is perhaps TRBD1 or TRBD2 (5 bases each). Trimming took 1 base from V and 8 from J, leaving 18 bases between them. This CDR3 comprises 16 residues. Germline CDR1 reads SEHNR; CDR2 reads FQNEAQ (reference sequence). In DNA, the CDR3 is TGTGCCAGCAGCTTAGTATCCGGGGCAATTTTCGATGAGCAGTTCTTC. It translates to CASSLVSGAIFDEQFF.

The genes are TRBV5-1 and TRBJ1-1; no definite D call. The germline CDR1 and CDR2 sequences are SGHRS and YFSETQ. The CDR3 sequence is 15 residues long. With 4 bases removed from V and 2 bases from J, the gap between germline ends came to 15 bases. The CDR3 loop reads CASSRGNSFNTEAFF. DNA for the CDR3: TGCGCCAGCAGCCGCGGAAACAGCTTCAACACTGAAGCTTTCTTT.

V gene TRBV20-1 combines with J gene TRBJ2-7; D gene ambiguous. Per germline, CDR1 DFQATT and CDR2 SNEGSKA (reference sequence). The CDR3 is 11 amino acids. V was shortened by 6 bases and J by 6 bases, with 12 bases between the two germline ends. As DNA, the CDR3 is TGCAGTGCAGCCCTGTCGGGCGAGCAGTACTTC. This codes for CSAALSGEQYF.

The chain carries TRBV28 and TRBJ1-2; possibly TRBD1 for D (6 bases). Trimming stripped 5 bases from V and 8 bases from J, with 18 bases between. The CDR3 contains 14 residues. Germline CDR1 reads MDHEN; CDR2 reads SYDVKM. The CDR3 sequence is CASSLVGGRLGYTF. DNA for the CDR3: TGTGCCAGCAGTCTAGTGGGGGGGCGCCTAGGCTACACCTTC.

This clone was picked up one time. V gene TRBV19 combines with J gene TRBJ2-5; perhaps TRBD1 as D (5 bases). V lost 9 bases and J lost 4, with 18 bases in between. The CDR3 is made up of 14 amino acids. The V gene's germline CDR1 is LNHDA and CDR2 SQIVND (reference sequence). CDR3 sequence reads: CASRRQGRGETQYF. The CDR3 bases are TGTGCCAGCCGTCGCCAGGGCCGAGGAGAGACCCAGTACTTC. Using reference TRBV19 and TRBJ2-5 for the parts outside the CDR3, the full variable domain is DGGITQSPKYLFRKEGQNVTLSCEQNLNHDAMYWYRQDPGQGLRLIYYSQIVNDFQKGDIAEGYSVSREKKESFPLTVTSAQKNPTAFYLCASRRQGRGETQYFGPGTRLLVL.

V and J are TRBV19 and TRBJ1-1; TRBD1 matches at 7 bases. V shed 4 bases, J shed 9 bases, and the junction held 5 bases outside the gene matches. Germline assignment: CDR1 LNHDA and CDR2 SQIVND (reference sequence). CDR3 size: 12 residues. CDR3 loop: CASSTTTGKAFF. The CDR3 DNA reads TGTGCCAGTAGTACCACGACAGGGAAAGCTTTCTTT.

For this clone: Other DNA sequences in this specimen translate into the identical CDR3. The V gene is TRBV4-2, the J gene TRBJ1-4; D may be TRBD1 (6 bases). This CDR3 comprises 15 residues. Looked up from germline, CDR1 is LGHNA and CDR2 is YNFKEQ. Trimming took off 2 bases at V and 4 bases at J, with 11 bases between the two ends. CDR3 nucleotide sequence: TGTGCCAGCAGCCAAAACCGGGACAATAATGAAAAACTGTTTTTT. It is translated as CASSQNRDNNEKLFF.

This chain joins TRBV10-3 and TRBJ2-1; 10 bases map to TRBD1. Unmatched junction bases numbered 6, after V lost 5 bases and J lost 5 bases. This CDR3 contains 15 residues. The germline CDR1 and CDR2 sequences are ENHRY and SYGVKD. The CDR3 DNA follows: TGTGCCATCAGTCAGGGACAGGGGAAAGACAATGAGCAGTTCTTC. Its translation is CAISQGQGKDNEQFF.

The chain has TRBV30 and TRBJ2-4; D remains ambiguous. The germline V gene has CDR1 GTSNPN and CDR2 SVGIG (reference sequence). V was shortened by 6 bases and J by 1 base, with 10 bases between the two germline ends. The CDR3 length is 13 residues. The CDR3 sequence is CACGPGAKNIQYF. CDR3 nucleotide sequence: TGTGCCTGTGGACCTGGGGCCAAAAACATTCAGTACTTC.

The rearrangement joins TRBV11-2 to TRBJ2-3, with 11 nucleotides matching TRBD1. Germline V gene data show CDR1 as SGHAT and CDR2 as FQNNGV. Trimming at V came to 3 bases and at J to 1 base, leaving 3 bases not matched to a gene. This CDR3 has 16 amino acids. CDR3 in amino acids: CASSFADRGRTDTQYF. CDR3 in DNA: TGTGCCAGCAGCTTCGCGGACAGGGGGCGCACAGATACGCAGTATTTT.

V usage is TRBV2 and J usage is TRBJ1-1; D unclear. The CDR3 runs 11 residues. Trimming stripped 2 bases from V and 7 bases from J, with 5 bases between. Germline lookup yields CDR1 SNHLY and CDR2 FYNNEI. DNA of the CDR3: TGTGCCAGCAGTGAATCGAGTGAAGCTTTCTTT. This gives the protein CASSESSEAFF. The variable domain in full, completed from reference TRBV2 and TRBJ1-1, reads EPEVTQTPSHQVTQMGQEVILRCVPISNHLYFYWYRQILGQKVEFLVSFYNNEISEKSEIFDDQFSVERPDGSNFTLKIRSTKLEDSAMYFCASSESSEAFFGQGTRLTVV.

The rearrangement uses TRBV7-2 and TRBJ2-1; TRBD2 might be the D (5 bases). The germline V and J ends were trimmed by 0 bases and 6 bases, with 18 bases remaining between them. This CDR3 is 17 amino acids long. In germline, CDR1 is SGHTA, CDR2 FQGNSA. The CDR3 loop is CASSLALAQYVLNEQFF. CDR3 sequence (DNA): TGTGCCAGCAGCTTAGCGCTAGCCCAGTATGTGCTCAATGAGCAGTTCTTC.

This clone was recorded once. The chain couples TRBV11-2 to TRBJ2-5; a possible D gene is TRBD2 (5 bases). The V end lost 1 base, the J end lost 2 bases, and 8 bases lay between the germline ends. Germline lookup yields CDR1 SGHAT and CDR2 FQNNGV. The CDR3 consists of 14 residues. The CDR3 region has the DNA TGTGCCAGCAGCTTAGCGCTAGCTCAAGAGACCCAGTACTTC. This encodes CASSLALAQETQYF.

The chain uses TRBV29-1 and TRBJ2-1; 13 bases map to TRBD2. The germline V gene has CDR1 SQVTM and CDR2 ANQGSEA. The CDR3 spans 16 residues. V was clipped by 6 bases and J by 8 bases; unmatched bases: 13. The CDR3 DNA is TGCAGCGTATATCAGCGGACTAGCGGGAGTGTCGATGAGCAGTTCTTC. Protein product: CSVYQRTSGSVDEQFF.